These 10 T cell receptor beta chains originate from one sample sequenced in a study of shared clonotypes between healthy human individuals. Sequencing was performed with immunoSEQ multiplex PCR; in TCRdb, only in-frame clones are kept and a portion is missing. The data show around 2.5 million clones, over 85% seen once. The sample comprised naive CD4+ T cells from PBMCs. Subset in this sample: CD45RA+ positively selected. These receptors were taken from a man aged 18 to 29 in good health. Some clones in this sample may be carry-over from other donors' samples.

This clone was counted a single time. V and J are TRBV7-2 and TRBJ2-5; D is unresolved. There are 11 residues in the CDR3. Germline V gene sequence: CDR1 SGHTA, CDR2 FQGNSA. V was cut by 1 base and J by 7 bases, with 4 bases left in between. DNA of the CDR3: TGTGCCAGCAGCTTAGAGTGGACCCAGTACTTC. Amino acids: CASSLEWTQYF. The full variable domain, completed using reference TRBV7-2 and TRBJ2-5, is GAGVSQSPSNKVTEKGKDVELRCDPISGHTALYWYRQSLGQGLEFLIYFQGNSAPDKSGLPSDRFSAERTGGSVSTLTIQRTQQEDSAVYLCASSLEWTQYFGPGTRLLVL.

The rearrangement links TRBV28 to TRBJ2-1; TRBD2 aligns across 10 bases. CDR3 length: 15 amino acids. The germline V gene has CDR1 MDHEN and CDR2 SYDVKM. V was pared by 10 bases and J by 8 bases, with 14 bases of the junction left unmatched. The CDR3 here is CAKTGEAGGKDEQFF. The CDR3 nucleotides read TGTGCCAAGACCGGGGAAGCGGGAGGGAAGGATGAGCAGTTCTTC.

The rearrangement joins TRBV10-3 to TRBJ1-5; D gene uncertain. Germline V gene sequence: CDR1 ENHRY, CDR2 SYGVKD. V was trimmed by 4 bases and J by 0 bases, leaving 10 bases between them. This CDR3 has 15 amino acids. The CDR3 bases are TGTGCCATCAGTGTGGCTGGGAATAGCAATCAGCCCCAGCATTTT. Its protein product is CAISVAGNSNQPQHF.

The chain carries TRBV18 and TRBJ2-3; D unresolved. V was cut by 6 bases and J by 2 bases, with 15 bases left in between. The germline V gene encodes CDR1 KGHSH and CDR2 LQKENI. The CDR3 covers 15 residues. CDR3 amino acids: CASSPILTLTDTQYF. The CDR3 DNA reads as TGTGCCAGCTCTCCCATCCTTACGCTCACAGATACGCAGTATTTT.

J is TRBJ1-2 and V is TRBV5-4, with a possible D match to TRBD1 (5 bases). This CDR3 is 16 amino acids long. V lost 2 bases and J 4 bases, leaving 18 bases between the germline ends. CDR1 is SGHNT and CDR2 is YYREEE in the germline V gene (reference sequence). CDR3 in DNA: TGTGCCAGCAGCTTCGGCCGGGGACCTCTAGGCTATGGCTACACCTTC. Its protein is CASSFGRGPLGYGYTF.

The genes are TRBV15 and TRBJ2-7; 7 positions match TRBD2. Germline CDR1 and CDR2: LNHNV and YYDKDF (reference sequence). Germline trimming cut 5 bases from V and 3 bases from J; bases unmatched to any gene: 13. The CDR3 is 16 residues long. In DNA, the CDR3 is TGTGCCACCAGCCCGATGAGCGGGGCGATAGGCTACGAGCAGTACTTC. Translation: CATSPMSGAIGYEQYF.

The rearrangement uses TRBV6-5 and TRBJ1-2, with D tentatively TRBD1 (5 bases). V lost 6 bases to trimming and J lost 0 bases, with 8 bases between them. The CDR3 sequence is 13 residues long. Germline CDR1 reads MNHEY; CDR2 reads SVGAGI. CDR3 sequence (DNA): TGTGCCAGCAGGGGGGATTCTAACTATGGCTACACCTTC. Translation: CASRGDSNYGYTF.

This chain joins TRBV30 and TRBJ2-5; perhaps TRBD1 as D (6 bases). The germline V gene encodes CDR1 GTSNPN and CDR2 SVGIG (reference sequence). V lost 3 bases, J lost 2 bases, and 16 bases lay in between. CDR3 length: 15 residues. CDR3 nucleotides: TGTGCCTGGAGGACGGGACATGCACGGCAAGAGACCCAGTACTTC. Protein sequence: CAWRTGHARQETQYF.

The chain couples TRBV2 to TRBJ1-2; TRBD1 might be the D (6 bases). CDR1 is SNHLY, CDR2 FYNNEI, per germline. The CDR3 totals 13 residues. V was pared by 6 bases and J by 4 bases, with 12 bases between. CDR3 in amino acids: CASSGQPSYGYTF. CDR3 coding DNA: TGTGCCAGCAGCGGACAGCCGAGCTATGGCTACACCTTC.

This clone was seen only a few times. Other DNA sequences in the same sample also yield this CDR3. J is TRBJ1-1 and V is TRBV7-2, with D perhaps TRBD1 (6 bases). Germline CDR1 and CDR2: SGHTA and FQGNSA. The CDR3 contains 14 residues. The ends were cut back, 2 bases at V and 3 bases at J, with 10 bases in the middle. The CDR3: CASSLSGAYTEAFF. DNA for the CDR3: TGTGCCAGCAGCTTATCGGGGGCGTACACTGAAGCTTTCTTT. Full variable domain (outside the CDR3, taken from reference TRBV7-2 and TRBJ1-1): GAGVSQSPSNKVTEKGKDVELRCDPISGHTALYWYRQSLGQGLEFLIYFQGNSAPDKSGLPSDRFSAERTGGSVSTLTIQRTQQEDSAVYLCASSLSGAYTEAFFGQGTRLTVV.